This T cell receptor (beta chain) emerged from a study of cytomegalovirus exposure and HLA in healthy donors. This CDR3 has 13 residues. The V gene lost 4 bases and the J gene lost 5 bases, with 11 bases spanning the gap. Per germline, CDR1 SGHRS and CDR2 YFSETQ. This clone was counted between two and nine times. 60 Vbeta and 13 Jbeta primers were used in PCR. TCRdb's table, derived via immunoSEQ multiplex PCR, lists solely in-frame clones and lacks some. The sample shows under 100,000 clones, 9.5% to 13% of them seen only once. The chain couples TRBV5-1 to TRBJ2-3; no definite D call. The sequencing input was PBMCs. The TCR originated in a man aged 55 to 69 in good health and CMV-seropositive. The CDR3: CASSQLSEDTQYF. The CDR3 DNA is TGCGCCAGCAGCCAACTATCCGAAGATACGCAGTATTTT.